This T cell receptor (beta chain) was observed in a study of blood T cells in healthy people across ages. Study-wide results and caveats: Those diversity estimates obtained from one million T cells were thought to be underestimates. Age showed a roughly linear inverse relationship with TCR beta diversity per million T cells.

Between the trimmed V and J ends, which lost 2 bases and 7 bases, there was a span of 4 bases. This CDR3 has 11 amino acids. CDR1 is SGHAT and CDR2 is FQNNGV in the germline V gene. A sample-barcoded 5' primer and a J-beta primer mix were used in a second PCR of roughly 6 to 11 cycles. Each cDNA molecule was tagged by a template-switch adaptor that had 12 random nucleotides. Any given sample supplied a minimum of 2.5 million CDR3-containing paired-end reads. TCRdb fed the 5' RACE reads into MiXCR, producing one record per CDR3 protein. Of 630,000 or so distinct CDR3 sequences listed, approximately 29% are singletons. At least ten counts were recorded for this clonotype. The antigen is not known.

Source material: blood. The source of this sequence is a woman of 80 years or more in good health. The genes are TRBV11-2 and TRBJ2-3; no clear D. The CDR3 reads CASSLSYTQYF. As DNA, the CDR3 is TGTGCCAGCAGCTTAAGCTATACGCAGTATTTT. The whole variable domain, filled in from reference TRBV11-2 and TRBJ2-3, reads EAGVAQSPRYKIIEKRQSVAFWCNPISGHATLYWYQQILGQGPKLLIQFQNNGVVDDSQLPKDRFSAERLKGVDSTLKIQPAKLEDSAVYLCASSLSYTQYFGPGTRLTVL.